The present entry profiles one TCR beta chain with its context. The CDR3 extends over 13 amino acids. In germline, CDR1 is LNHNV, CDR2 YYDKDF (reference sequence). The V end lost 5 bases, the J end lost 5 bases, and 12 bases lay between the germline ends. Living in about two dozen US areas, the participants were between roughly 18 and 90 years of age. Either two negative PCRs, clearance, or symptom resolution qualified Cohort 3 donors as recovered. The authors' processing: Counts of nucleated cells, estimated from reference gene primer amplification, were obtained. Repertoires were generated with immunoSEQ multiplex PCR, while TCRdb's copy carries only in-frame clones and drops some. V and J calls plus clone size are reproduced from that table; the DNA served to infer D and trimming. The sample has about 150,000 clones; about nine tenths are singletons. The data belong to a study of blood T cell repertoires in COVID-19. Overall study context: The analysed material was cDNA or gDNA that came from T cells, B-cell-depleted T cells, or PBMCs.

Sequenced: PBMCs or T cells enriched from blood (not recorded which). This receptor was identified in a man in his fifties who had recovered from COVID-19. V is TRBV15 and J is TRBJ2-5, with D maybe TRBD2 (6 bases). The CDR3 loop reads CATSFGLLETQYF. The CDR3 region has the DNA TGTGCCACCAGCTTCGGACTACTTGAGACCCAGTACTTC.